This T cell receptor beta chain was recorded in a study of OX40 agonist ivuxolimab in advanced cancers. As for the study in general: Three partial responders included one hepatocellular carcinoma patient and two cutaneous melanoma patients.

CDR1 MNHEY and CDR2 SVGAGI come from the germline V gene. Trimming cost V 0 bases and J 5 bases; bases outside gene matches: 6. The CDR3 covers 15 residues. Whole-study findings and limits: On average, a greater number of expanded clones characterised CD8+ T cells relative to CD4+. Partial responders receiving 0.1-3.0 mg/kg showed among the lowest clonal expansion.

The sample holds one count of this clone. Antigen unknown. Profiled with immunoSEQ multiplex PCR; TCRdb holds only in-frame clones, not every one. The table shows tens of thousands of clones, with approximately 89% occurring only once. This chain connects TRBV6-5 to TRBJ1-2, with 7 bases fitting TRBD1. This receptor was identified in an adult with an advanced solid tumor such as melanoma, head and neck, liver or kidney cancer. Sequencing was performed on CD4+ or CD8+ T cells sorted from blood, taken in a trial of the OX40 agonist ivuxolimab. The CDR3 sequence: CASSYSGRGGYGYTF. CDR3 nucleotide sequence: TGTGCCAGCAGTTACTCGGGCAGGGGGGGATATGGCTACACCTTC.